Presented here are 13 T cell receptor beta chains from one specimen sequenced in a study of blood T cell repertoires in COVID-19. TCRdb's copy holds only in-frame clones and misses some; the assay was immunoSEQ multiplex PCR. The table shows 250,000 to 400,000 clones, with around 88% occurring only once. The sequencing sample was made of peripheral blood. Receptors were obtained from a woman aged 25-40 years with COVID-19, enrolled during active disease.

V and J are TRBV9 and TRBJ2-3; no clear D gene. Germline V gene data show CDR1 as SGDLS and CDR2 as YYNGEE. This CDR3 spans 13 amino acids. V lost 0 bases to trimming and J lost 4 bases, with 6 bases between them. Here the CDR3 reads CASSVEIADTQYF. In nucleotides, the CDR3 is TGTGCCAGCAGCGTAGAAATAGCAGATACGCAGTATTTT.

The genes are TRBV11-3 and TRBJ2-1; possible D gene TRBD2, 5 bases. With 5 bases removed from V and 9 bases from J, the gap between germline ends came to 11 bases. The CDR3 consists of 12 residues. The germline V gene encodes CDR1 SGHNT and CDR2 YENEEA. CDR3 in amino acids: CASSRGYGEQFF. The CDR3 coding sequence is TGTGCCAGCAGCCGAGGGTACGGTGAGCAGTTCTTC. Drawing the rest from reference TRBV11-3 and TRBJ2-1, the complete variable domain is EAGVVQSPRYKIIEKKQPVAFWCNPISGHNTLYWYLQNLGQGPELLIRYENEEAVDDSQLPKDRFSAERLKGVDSTLKIQPAELGDSAVYLCASSRGYGEQFFGPGTRLTVL.

V gene TRBV7-8 combines with J gene TRBJ2-3; the D gene is possibly TRBD2 (7 bases). Trimming stripped 2 bases from V and 6 bases from J, with 15 bases between. The CDR3 is 15 residues long. The germline V gene encodes CDR1 SGHVS and CDR2 FQNEAQ. The CDR3 reads CASSLIGGAWDTQYF. The DNA for the CDR3 is TGTGCCAGCAGCTTAATTGGGGGGGCCTGGGATACGCAGTATTTT.

The chain combines TRBV4-1 with TRBJ2-1, with 11 bases that match TRBD2. The CDR3 is made up of 19 amino acids. CDR1 MGHRA and CDR2 YSYEKL come from the germline V gene. Germline trimming cut 0 bases from V and 0 bases from J; bases unmatched to any gene: 7. The CDR3 nucleotides read TGCGCCAGCAGCCAAGATAAACTAGCGGGGGCCATCTCCTACAATGAGCAGTTCTTC. As protein: CASSQDKLAGAISYNEQFF.

This chain joins TRBV7-9 and TRBJ1-1; D is ambiguous. CDR3 length equals 12 residues. CDR1 SEHNR and CDR2 FQNEAQ come from the germline V gene (reference sequence). Between the trimmed V and J ends, which lost 2 bases and 10 bases, there was a span of 11 bases. CDR3 in amino acids: CASSLSSQAAFF. As DNA, the CDR3 is TGTGCCAGCAGCTTATCTTCTCAAGCAGCTTTCTTT.

The V call is TRBV7-6, the J call TRBJ2-5, with D unclear. Germline CDR1 is SGHVS and CDR2 is FNYEAQ. V gave up 1 base and J gave up 6 bases, with 9 bases separating them. The CDR3 runs to 13 residues. The CDR3, as DNA: TGTGCCAGCAGCTTAGGTGTTGTCAAGACCCAGTACTTC. Protein sequence: CASSLGVVKTQYF. The full variable domain, its missing parts supplied by reference TRBV7-6 and TRBJ2-5, is GAGVSQSPRYKVTKRGQDVALRCDPISGHVSLYWYRQALGQGPEFLTYFNYEAQQDKSGLPNDRFSAERPEGSISTLTIQRTEQRDSAMYRCASSLGVVKTQYFGPGTRLLVL.

There are a few counts of this clone. The V and J genes are TRBV2 and TRBJ2-3; 8 bases match TRBD2. With 8 bases clipped from V and 0 bases from J, the junction kept 4 bases outside the gene matches. CDR1 and CDR2 (germline): SNHLY, FYNNEI. This CDR3 has 14 residues. DNA of the CDR3: TGTGCCAGCTATCGGGGGGGTAGCACAGATACGCAGTATTTT. It encodes CASYRGGSTDTQYF.

The CDR3 protein is CASSGPLINYGYTF. CDR3 DNA: TGTGCCAGCAGCGGGCCTCTAATAAACTATGGCTACACCTTC. V is TRBV5-5 and J is TRBJ1-2; D gene uncertain. This CDR3 contains 14 residues. Trimming removed 4 bases at V and 2 bases at J, with 12 bases between. Germline V gives CDR1 SGHKS, CDR2 YYEKEE (reference sequence).

The table lists this clone with a count of one. The gene calls are TRBV3-1 (or the pseudogene TRBV3-2) and TRBJ1-4, with D unresolved. From germline, CDR1 is LGHDT and CDR2 YNNKEL (reference sequence). Between the trimmed V and J ends, which lost 5 bases and 0 bases, there was a span of 10 bases. The CDR3 has 15 residues. The CDR3 here is CASSFNTATNEKLFF. Here the CDR3 DNA reads TGTGCCAGCAGCTTCAATACTGCAACTAATGAAAAACTGTTTTTT.

This chain joins TRBV3-1 (or the pseudogene TRBV3-2) and TRBJ2-2; D perhaps matches TRBD1 (6 bases). CDR1 is LGHDT, CDR2 YNNKEL, per germline (reference sequence). V was clipped by 2 bases and J by 4 bases, with 17 bases between them. This CDR3 region has 17 residues. The CDR3 protein is CASSQLGGQPGTGELFF. CDR3 coding DNA: TGTGCCAGCAGCCAACTAGGGGGACAACCAGGCACCGGGGAGCTGTTTTTT.

This chain links TRBV30 with TRBJ2-7; weak D call: TRBD1 (5 bases). This CDR3 comprises 12 residues. The V gene lost 3 bases and the J gene lost 4 bases, with 10 bases spanning the gap. CDR1 is GTSNPN and CDR2 is SVGIG in the germline V gene (reference sequence). CDR3 region: CAWSHQGYEQYF. CDR3 DNA: TGTGCCTGGAGCCACCAGGGTTACGAGCAGTACTTC. Complete variable domain (other parts from reference TRBV30 and TRBJ2-7): SQTIHQWPATLVQPVGSPLSLECTVEGTSNPNLYWYRQAAGRGLQLLFYSVGIGQISSEVPQNLSASRPQDRQFILSSKKLLLSDSGFYLCAWSHQGYEQYFGPGTRLTVT.

The chain employs TRBV11-2 and TRBJ2-1, with D hard to call. The germline V gene has CDR1 SGHAT and CDR2 FQNNGV. The V gene lost 3 bases and the J gene lost 2 bases, with 11 bases spanning the gap. The CDR3 is made up of 15 amino acids. CDR3 loop: CASSFGGPPYNEQFF. The CDR3 DNA reads TGTGCCAGCAGCTTTGGTGGCCCCCCCTACAATGAGCAGTTCTTC.

V usage is TRBV5-4 and J usage is TRBJ1-1, with 10 bases fitting TRBD1. The V segment lost 5 bases and the J segment 1 base; nucleotides outside the gene matches: 8. The CDR3 contains 16 residues. Per the germline V gene, CDR1 is SGHNT and CDR2 is YYREEE (reference sequence). This CDR3 is CASSRADRGRNTEAFF. CDR3 DNA sequence: TGTGCCAGCAGTAGAGCCGACAGGGGGCGGAACACTGAAGCTTTCTTT.